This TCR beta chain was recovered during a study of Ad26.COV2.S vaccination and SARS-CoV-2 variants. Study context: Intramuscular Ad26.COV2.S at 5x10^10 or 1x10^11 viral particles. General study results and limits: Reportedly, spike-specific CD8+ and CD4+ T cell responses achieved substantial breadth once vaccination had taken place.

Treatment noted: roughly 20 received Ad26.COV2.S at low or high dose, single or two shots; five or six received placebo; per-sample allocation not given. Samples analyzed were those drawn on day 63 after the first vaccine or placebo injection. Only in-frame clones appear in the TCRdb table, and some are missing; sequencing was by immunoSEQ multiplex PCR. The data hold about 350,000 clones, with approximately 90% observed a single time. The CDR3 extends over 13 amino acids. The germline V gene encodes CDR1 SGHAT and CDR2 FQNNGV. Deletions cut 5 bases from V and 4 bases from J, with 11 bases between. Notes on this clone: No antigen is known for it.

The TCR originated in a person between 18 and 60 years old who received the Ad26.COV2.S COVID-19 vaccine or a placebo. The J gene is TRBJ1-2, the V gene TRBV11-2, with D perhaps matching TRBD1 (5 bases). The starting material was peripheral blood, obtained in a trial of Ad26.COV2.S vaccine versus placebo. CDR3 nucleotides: TGTGCCAGCAGCCCCTCAGGGTCCTATGGCTACACCTTC. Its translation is CASSPSGSYGYTF.